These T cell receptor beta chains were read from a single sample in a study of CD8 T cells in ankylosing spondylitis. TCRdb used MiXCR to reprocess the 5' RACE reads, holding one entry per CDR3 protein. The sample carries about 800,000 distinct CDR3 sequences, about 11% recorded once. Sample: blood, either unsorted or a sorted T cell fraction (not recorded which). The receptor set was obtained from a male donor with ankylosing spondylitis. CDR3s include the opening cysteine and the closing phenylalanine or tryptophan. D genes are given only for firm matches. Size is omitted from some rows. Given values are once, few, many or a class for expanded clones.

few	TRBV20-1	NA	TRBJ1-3	TGCAGCCCAACAGGGTTGGGTGTGTCAAACTCTGGAAACACCATATATTTT	CSPTGLGVSNSGNTIYF
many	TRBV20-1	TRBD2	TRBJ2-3	TGCAGTGCCCCTCTAGCGGGAAGGGCAGATACGCAGTATTTT	CSAPLAGRADTQYF
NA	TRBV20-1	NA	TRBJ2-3	TGCAGTGCTAGAGTTATACCCACAGATACGCAGTATTTT	CSARVIPTDTQYF
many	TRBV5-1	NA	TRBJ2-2	TGCGCCAGCAGGGGTTCGACCGGAAACACCGGGGAGCTGTTTTTT	CASRGSTGNTGELFF
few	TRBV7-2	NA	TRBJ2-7	TGTGCCAGCAGCTTAGAGTTTGGGGTTACCTCCTACGAGCAGTACTTC	CASSLEFGVTSYEQYF
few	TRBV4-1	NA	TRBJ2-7	TGCGCCAGCAGCCAAGATCTTTGGGGCCAATACGAGCAGTACTTC	CASSQDLWGQYEQYF
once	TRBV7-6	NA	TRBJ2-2	TGTGCCAGCAGCCCGTGGGGGCCTGACACCGGGGAGCTGTTTTTT	CASSPWGPDTGELFF
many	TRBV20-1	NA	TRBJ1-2	TGCAGTGCTCTCAGGGACTATGGCTACACCTTC	CSALRDYGYTF
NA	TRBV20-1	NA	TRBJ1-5	TGCAGTGCTAAACTAGGGGGGGGTCAGCCCCAGCATTTT	CSAKLGGGQPQHF
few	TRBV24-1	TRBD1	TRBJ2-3	TGTGCCACCAGTGACCCTACAGGGGTGAGGCCAGATACGCAGTATTTT	CATSDPTGVRPDTQYF
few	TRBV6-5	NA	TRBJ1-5	TGTGCCAGCAGTTATACGGGGATCCAGCCCCAGCATTTT	CASSYTGIQPQHF
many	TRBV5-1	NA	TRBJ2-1	TGCGCCAGCAGTCGGATAGTTCAGGGGGGCAATGAGCAGTTCTTC	CASSRIVQGGNEQFF
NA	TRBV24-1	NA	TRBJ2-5	TGTGCCACCAGTGATTTGTCGCGGGCGTCAGGGACGGACGAGACCCAGTACTTC	CATSDLSRASGTDETQYF
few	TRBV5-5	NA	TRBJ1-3	TGTGCCAGCAGCCCGGAGGCGGTTGGAAACACCATATATTTT	CASSPEAVGNTIYF
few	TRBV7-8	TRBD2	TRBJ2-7	TGTGCCAGCAGCTCAGTTAGCGGGAGGGAGGCCTACGAGCAGTACTTC	CASSSVSGREAYEQYF
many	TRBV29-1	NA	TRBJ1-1	TGCAGTACGAGGAAAATGAACACTGAAGCTTTCTTT	CSTRKMNTEAFF
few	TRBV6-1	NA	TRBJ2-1	TGTGCCAGCGAGACAGGAGAAGCCGGGGATGAGCAGTTCTTC	CASETGEAGDEQFF
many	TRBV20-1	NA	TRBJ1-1	TGCAGTGCTAGAGATGGAGGGGACACTGAAGCTTTCTTT	CSARDGGDTEAFF
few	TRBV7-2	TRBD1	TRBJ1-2	TGTGCCAGCAGCTTAAGGGACAGGAGAAACTATGGCTACACCTTC	CASSLRDRRNYGYTF
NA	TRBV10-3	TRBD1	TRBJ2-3	TGTGCCATCAGTGAGGGTTTTGGGAGTTGGACAGGGACAGATACGCAGTATTTT	CAISEGFGSWTGTDTQYF
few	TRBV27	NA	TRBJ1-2	TGTGCCAGCAGTTCCCGAAGAGGGGACTACTATGGCTACACCTTC	CASSSRRGDYYGYTF
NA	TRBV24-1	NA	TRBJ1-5	TGTGCCACCAGTGACGCAAGGGCCTCGTACAATCAGCCCCAGCATTTT	CATSDARASYNQPQHF
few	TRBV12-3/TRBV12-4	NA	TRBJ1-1	TGTGCCAGCAGTTGGGGCAGAACCAACTTTATGAACACTGAAGCTTTCTTT	CASSWGRTNFMNTEAFF
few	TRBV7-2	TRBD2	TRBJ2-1	TGTGCCAGCAGAATAAGCGGGGGAATTTACAATGAGCAGTTCTTC	CASRISGGIYNEQFF
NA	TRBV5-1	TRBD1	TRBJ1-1	TGCGCCAGCAGCGGGGGACAGGCGAACACTGAAGCTTTCTTT	CASSGGQANTEAFF
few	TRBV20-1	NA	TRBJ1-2	TGCAGTGCTAGTGAAGGGGGGGATGGCTACACCTTC	CSASEGGDGYTF
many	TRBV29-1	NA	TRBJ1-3	TGCAGCGGTGTACCCTTTTTGGGAAACACCATATATTTT	CSGVPFLGNTIYF
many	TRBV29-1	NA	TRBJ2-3	TGCAGCGTTGCGCGGGGCCGGGAGGATACGCAGTATTTT	CSVARGREDTQYF
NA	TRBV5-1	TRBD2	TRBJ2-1	TGCGCCAGTTTAGCGGGAGAATCCTACAATGAGCAGTTCTTC	CASLAGESYNEQFF
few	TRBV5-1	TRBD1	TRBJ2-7	TGCGCCAGCAGCTTGACGGGACAGGGTGGGTACGAGCAGTACTTC	CASSLTGQGGYEQYF
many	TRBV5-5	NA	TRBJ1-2	TGTGCCAGCAGCTTGATGCCCAACAAGGGCTACACCTTC	CASSLMPNKGYTF
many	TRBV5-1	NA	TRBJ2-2	TGCGCCAGCAGCTTGGTTCACAGCACCGGGGAGCTGTTTTTT	CASSLVHSTGELFF
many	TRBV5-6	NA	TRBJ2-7	TGTGCCAGCAGCTTGAATCCAGGGGCGATGCGAGAGCAGTACTTC	CASSLNPGAMREQYF
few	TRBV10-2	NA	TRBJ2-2	TGCGCCAGCAGTGAGCCCCCGGCGAACACCGGGGAGCTGTTTTTT	CASSEPPANTGELFF
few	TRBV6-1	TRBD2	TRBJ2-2	TGTGCCAGCAGATCAGCGGGAGAGACCGGGGAGCTGTTTTTT	CASRSAGETGELFF
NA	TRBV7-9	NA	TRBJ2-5	TGTGCCAGCAGCTTAGCTGGAGGTGTGGAGACCCAGTACTTC	CASSLAGGVETQYF
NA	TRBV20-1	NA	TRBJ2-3	TGCAGTGCTAGCCCCCATGGGGATACGCAGTATTTT	CSASPHGDTQYF
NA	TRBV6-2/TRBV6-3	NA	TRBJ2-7	TGTGCCGCACGACAGACTACCTACGAGCAGTACTTC	CAARQTTYEQYF
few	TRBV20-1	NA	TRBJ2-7	TGCAGTGCTAGGAGCTCTCCCTACGAGCAGTACTTC	CSARSSPYEQYF
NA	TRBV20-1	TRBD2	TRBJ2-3	TGCAGTGCTAGGGTAGCGGGAGGGGCAGATACGCAGTATTTT	CSARVAGGADTQYF
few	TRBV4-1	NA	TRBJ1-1	TGCGCCAGCAGCCTCAGGACAGTCCAGACTGAAGCTTTCTTT	CASSLRTVQTEAFF
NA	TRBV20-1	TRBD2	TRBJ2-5	TGCAGTGCGAGTAGGGCGGGGGTCCCAGAGACCCAGTACTTC	CSASRAGVPETQYF
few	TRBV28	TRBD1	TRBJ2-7	TGTGCCAGCAGTTCAGGACAGGGGGAATCGTACGAGCAGTACTTC	CASSSGQGESYEQYF
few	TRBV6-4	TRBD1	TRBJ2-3	TGTGCCAGCAGAAGACAGGGATCCCTTTCTCATACGCAGTATTTT	CASRRQGSLSHTQYF
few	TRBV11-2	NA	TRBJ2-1	TGTGCCAGCAGCTTAGATCTAAACGATGAGCAGTTCTTC	CASSLDLNDEQFF
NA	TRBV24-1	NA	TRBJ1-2	TGTGCCACCAGTGACCACAGGCCCCCCTATGGCTACACCTTC	CATSDHRPPYGYTF